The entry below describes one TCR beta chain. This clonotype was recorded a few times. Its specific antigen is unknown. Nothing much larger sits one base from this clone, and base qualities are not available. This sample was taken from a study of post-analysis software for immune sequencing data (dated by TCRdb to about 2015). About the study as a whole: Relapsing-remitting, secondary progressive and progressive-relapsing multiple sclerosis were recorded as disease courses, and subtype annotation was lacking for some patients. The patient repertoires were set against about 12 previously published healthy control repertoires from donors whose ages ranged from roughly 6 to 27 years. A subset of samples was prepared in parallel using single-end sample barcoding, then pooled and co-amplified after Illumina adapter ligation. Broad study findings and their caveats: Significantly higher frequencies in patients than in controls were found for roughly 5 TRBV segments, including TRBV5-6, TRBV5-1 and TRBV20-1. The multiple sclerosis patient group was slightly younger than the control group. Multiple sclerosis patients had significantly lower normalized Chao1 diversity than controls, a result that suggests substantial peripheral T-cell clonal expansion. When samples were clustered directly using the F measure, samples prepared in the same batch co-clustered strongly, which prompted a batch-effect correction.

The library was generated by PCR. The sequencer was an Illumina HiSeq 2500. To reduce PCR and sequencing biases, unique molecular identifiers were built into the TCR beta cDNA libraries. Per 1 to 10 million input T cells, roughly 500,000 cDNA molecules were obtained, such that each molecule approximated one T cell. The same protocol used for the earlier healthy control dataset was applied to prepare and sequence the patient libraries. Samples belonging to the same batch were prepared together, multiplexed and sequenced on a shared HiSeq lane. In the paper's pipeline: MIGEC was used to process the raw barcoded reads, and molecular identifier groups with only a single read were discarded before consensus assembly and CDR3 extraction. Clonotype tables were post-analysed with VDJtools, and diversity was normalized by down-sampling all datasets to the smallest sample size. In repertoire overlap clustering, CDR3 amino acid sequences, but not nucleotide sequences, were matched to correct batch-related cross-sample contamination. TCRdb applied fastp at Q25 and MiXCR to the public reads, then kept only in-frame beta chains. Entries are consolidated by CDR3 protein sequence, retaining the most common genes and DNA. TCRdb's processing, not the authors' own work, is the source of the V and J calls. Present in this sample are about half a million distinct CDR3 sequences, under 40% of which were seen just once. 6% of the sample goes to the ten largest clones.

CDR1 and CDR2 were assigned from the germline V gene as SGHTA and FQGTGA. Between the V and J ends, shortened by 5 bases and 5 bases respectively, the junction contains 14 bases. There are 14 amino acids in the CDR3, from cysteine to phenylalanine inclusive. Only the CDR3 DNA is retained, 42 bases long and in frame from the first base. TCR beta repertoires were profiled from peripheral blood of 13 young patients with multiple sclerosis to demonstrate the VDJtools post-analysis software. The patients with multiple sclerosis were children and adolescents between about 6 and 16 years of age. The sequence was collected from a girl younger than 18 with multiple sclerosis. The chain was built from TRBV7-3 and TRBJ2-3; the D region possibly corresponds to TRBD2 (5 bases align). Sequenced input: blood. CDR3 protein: CASSRGRAGDTQYF. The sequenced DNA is TGTGCCAGCAGCCGTGGTAGGGCGGGAGATACGCAGTATTTT.